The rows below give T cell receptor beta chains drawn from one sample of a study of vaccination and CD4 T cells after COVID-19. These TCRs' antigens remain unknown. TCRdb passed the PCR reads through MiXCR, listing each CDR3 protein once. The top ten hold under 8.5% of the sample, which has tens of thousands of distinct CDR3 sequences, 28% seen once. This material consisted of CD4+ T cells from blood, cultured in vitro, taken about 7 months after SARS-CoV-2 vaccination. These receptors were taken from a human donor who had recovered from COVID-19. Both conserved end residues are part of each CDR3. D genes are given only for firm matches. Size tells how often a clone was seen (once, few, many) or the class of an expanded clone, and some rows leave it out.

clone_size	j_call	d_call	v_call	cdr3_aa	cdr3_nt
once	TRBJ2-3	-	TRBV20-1	CSAGLQERGTDTQYF	TGCAGTGCTGGACTACAGGAGAGGGGTACAGATACGCAGTATTTT
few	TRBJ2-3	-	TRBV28	CASSKQGPDTQYF	TGTGCCAGCAGCAAGCAGGGACCAGATACGCAGTATTTT
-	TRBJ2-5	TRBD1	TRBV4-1	CASSPGETGLQETQYF	TGCGCCAGCAGCCCAGGGGAGACAGGGCTACAAGAGACCCAGTACTTC
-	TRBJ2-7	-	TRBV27	CASSLRGDVYEQYF	TGTGCCAGCAGTCTCCGGGGAGATGTTTACGAGCAGTACTTC
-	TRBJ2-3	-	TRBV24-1	CATSDPGERGSTDTQYF	TGTGCCACCAGTGACCCCGGGGAGAGGGGCTCCACAGATACGCAGTATTTT
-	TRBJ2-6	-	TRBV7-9	CASRQRDDSGANVLTF	TGTGCCAGCAGACAGAGGGACGACTCTGGGGCCAACGTCCTGACTTTC
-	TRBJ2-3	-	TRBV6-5	CASSYLRGTRGTDTQYF	TGTGCCAGCAGTTACCTGAGGGGCACTCGTGGCACAGATACGCAGTATTTT
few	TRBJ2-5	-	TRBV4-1	CASSQDLRQETQYF	TGCGCCAGCAGCCAAGATTTGCGGCAAGAGACCCAGTACTTC
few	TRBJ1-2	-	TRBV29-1	CSVDNRDMGYTF	TGCAGCGTTGACAACAGGGACATGGGCTACACCTTC
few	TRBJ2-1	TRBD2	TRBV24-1	CATSEASGGDEQFF	TGTGCCACCAGTGAGGCTAGCGGGGGGGATGAGCAGTTCTTC
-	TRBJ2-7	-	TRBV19	CASSMGQKSGVSYEQYF	TGTGCCAGTAGTATGGGACAGAAGAGCGGGGTCTCCTACGAGCAGTACTTC
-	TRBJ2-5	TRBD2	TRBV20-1	CSAVAGDETRYF	TGCAGTGCCGTAGCGGGAGATGAGACCCGGTACTTC
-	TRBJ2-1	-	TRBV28	CASSLRMVADQFF	TGTGCCAGCAGTTTAAGAATGGTGGCGGATCAGTTCTTC
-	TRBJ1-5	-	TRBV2	CASGGEGNQPQHF	TGTGCCAGCGGGGGCGAAGGGAATCAGCCCCAGCATTTT
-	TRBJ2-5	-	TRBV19	CASSDVAGARTATQYF	TGTGCCAGTAGTGACGTTGCAGGGGCCCGTACTGCGACCCAGTACTTC
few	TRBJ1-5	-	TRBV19	CASSLDRTGLSNQPQHF	TGTGCCAGTAGTCTCGATCGAACAGGGCTTAGCAATCAGCCCCAGCATTTT
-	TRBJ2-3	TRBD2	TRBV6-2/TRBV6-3	CASTLGLAGTYSTDTQYF	TGTGCCAGCACCCTAGGACTAGCGGGAACTTATAGCACAGATACGCAGTATTTT
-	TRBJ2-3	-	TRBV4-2	CASSPIADTQYF	TGTGCCAGCAGCCCCATAGCAGATACGCAGTATTTT
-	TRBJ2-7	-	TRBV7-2	CASSLPVSGENFAYEQYF	TGTGCCAGCAGCTTACCGGTGTCGGGGGAAAATTTCGCCTACGAGCAGTACTTC
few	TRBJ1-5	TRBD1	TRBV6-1	CASSEGPGQFLAQPQHF	TGTGCCAGCAGTGAAGGTCCGGGACAGTTCTTGGCTCAGCCCCAGCATTTT
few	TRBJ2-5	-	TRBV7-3	CASSLTLAGPGGTQYF	TGTGCCAGCAGCTTAACCCTAGCAGGGCCCGGGGGGACCCAGTACTTC
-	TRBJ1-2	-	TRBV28	CASSLLVGRLRAGGYTF	TGTGCCAGCAGTTTGCTCGTTGGGAGACTCCGGGCGGGTGGCTACACCTTC
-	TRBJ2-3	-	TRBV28	CASNTRRQGTDTQYF	TGTGCCAGCAATACCAGGAGACAGGGCACAGATACGCAGTATTTT
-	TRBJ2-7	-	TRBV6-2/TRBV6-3	CASSYSRIGARGEQYF	TGTGCCAGCAGTTACTCGAGAATTGGGGCGCGGGGCGAGCAGTACTTC
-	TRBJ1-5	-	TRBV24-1	CATSDSDRSWNQPQHF	TGTGCCACCAGTGATTCCGACAGGAGCTGGAATCAGCCCCAGCATTTT
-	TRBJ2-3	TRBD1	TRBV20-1	CSASRGGRGDTQYF	TGCAGTGCTAGTCGAGGGGGCCGGGGAGATACGCAGTATTTT
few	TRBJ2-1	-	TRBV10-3	CAISPRKDNEQFF	TGTGCCATCTCGCCGCGGAAGGACAATGAGCAGTTCTTC
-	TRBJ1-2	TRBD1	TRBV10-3	CAIKGGTGRYGHTF	TGTGCCATCAAAGGCGGGACAGGGCGGTATGGCCACACCTTC
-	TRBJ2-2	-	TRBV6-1	CASRIGVSGELFF	TGTGCCAGCAGAATAGGGGTTTCCGGGGAGCTGTTTTTT
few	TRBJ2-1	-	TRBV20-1	CSAQSGVSYNEQFF	TGCAGTGCTCAGTCGGGGGTCTCCTACAATGAGCAGTTCTTC
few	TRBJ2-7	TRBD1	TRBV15	CATSERTGTYEQYF	TGTGCCACCAGCGAAAGGACAGGCACCTACGAGCAGTACTTC
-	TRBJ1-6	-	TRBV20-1	CNASITTRNSPLHF	TGCAATGCTAGCATAACAACACGGAATTCACCCCTCCACTTT
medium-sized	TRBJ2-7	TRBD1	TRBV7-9	CASSGRDSYSGEQYF	TGTGCCAGCAGCGGCCGGGACAGCTACTCGGGAGAGCAGTACTTC
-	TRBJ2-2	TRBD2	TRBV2	CASSGLAAANTGELFF	TGTGCCAGCAGTGGACTAGCGGCCGCGAACACCGGGGAGCTGTTTTTT
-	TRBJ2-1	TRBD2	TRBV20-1	CSAGTGGGRAGLNEQFF	TGCAGTGCCGGTACGGGAGGCGGGAGGGCCGGTCTGAATGAGCAGTTCTTC
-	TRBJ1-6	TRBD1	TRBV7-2	CASSRDSSYNSPLHF	TGTGCCAGCAGCCGGGACAGCTCCTATAATTCACCCCTCCACTTT
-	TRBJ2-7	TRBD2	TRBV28	CASSRASGRLYEQYF	TGTGCCAGCAGTAGGGCTAGCGGGAGACTATACGAGCAGTACTTC
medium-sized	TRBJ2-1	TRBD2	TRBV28	CASSLTFGSGRGWGGEQFF	TGTGCCAGCAGTCTGACCTTTGGGAGCGGGAGAGGGTGGGGTGGTGAGCAGTTCTTC
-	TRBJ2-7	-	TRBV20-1	CSARDTIYTYEQYF	TGCAGTGCTCGGGACACAATTTACACCTACGAGCAGTACTTC